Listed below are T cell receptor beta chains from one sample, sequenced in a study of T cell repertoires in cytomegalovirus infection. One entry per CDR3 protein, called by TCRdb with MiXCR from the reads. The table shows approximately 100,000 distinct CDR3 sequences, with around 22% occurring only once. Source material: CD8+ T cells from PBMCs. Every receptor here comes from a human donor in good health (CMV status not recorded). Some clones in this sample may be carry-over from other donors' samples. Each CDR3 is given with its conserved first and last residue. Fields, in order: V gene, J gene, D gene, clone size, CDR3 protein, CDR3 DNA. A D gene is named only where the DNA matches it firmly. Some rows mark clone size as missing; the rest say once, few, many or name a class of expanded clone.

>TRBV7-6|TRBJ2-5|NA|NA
CASSLALAQETQYF
TGTGCTAGCAGCTTAGCGCTGGCACAAGAGACCCAGTACTTC
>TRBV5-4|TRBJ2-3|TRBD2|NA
CASSFPLAGGPTDTQYF
TGTGCCAGCAGCTTCCCGCTAGCGGGAGGCCCCACAGATACGCAGTATTTT
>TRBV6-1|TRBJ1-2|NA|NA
CASSAGAYGYTF
TGTGCCAGCAGTGCCGGGGCCTATGGCTACACCTTC
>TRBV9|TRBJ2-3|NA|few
CASSVGPDTQYF
TGTGCCAGCAGCGTAGGTCCAGATACGCAGTATTTT
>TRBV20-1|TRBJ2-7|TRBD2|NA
CNAKPGLAGGPKADEQYF
TGCAATGCTAAACCGGGACTAGCGGGAGGTCCTAAAGCCGACGAGCAGTACTTC
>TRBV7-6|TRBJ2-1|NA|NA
CASSSGLSNNEQFF
TGTGCCAGCAGCTCCGGGCTATCAAACAATGAGCAGTTCTTC
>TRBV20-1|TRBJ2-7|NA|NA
CSASRGEQYF
TGCAGTGCTAGTCGGGGCGAGCAGTACTTC
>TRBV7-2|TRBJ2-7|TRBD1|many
CASSSPGTGDSYEQYF
TGTGCCAGCAGCTCGCCCGGGACAGGAGACTCCTACGAGCAGTACTTC
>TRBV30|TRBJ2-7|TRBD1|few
CAWSVRGGLTYEQYF
TGTGCCTGGAGTGTACGAGGGGGCCTAACCTACGAGCAGTACTTC
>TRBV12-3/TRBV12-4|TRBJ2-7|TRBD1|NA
CASRTGTGVNYEQYF
TGTGCCAGCAGGACCGGGACAGGGGTAAACTACGAGCAGTACTTC
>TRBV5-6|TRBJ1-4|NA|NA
CASSLGGSEEKLFF
TGTGCCAGCAGCTTGGGGGGGAGTGAAGAAAAACTGTTTTTT
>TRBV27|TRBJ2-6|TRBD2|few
CASRRAGAGANVLTF
TGTGCCAGCAGACGAGCGGGAGCTGGGGCCAACGTCCTGACTTTC
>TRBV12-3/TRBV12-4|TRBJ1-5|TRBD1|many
CASSGTDQPQHF
TGTGCCAGCAGTGGGACAGATCAGCCCCAGCATTTT
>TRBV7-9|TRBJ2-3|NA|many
CASSLRRLGRTDTQYF
TGTGCCAGCAGCTTAAGACGACTGGGACGAACAGATACGCAGTATTTT
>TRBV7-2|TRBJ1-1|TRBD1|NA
CASSFTGTANTEAFF
TGTGCCAGCAGCTTCACCGGGACAGCGAACACTGAAGCTTTCTTT
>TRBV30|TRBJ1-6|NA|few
CAGADFRGNQGSPLHF
TGTGCCGGAGCCGACTTCAGGGGAAATCAAGGGTCACCCCTCCACTTT
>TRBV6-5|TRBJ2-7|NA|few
CASRASIGTAYEQYF
TGTGCCAGCCGAGCCTCAATTGGGACGGCCTACGAGCAGTACTTC
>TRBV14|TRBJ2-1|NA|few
CASSYSWEQFF
TGTGCCAGCAGCTACTCTTGGGAGCAGTTCTTC
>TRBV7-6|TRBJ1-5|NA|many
CASSLRTGNQPQHF
TGTGCCAGCAGCCTTCGGACGGGGAATCAGCCCCAGCATTTT
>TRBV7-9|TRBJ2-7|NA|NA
CASSWGLDEQYF
TGTGCCAGCAGCTGGGGACTTGACGAGCAGTACTTC
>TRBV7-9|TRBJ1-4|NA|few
CASSAPRANEKLFF
TGTGCCAGCAGCGCTCCGAGGGCTAATGAAAAACTGTTTTTT
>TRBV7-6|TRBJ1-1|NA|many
CASSLVPSTREAFF
TGTGCCAGCAGCTTAGTCCCCTCCACCCGGGAAGCTTTCTTT
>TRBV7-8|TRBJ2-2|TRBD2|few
CASSLAGGAGTGELFF
TGTGCCAGCAGCCTGGCGGGGGGGGCGGGCACCGGGGAGCTGTTTTTT
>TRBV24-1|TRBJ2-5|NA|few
CATSDLHDNMETQYF
TGTGCCACCAGTGATTTGCATGACAATATGGAGACCCAGTACTTC
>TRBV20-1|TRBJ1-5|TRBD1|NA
CSARDLITGDRQPQHF
TGCAGTGCTAGAGATCTAATTACCGGGGACAGACAGCCCCAGCATTTT
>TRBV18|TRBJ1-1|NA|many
CASSPRQGNTEAFF
TGTGCCAGCTCACCACGCCAGGGTAACACTGAAGCTTTCTTT
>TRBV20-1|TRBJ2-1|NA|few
CSARADANNEQFF
TGCAGTGCTAGGGCGGACGCGAACAATGAGCAGTTCTTC
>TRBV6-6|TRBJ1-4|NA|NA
CASNSDSTIWEKLFF
TGTGCCAGCAATTCAGACAGTACAATTTGGGAAAAACTGTTTTTT
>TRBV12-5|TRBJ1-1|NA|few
CASGSRTEAFF
TGTGCTAGTGGTAGCCGTACTGAAGCTTTCTTT
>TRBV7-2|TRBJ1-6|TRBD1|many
CASSDDGTASSPLHF
TGTGCCAGCAGCGACGACGGGACAGCGAGTTCACCCCTCCACTTT
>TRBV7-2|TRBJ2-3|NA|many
CASSLGLLTDTQYF
TGTGCCAGCAGCTTAGGGCTTCTCACAGATACGCAGTATTTT
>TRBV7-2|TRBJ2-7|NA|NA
CASSLGRMQYF
TGTGCCAGCAGCTTGGGGAGGATGCAGTACTTC
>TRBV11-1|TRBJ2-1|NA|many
CASSLGGVGLEQFF
TGTGCCAGCAGCTTAGGGGGCGTCGGGCTTGAGCAGTTCTTC
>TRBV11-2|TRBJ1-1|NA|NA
CASSLAAEMNTEAFF
TGTGCCAGCAGCTTAGCGGCAGAAATGAACACTGAAGCTTTCTTT
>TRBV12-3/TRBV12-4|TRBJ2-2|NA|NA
CASSFLGELFF
TGTGCCAGCAGTTTTCTCGGGGAGCTGTTTTTT
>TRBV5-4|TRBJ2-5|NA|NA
CASSSHGGEAQYF
TGTGCCAGCAGCTCCCACGGGGGAGAGGCCCAGTACTTC
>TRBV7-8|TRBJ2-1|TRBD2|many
CASSLAGLAGYNEQFF
TGTGCCAGCAGCTTAGCGGGACTAGCGGGGTACAATGAGCAGTTCTTC
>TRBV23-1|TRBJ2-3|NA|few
CASSQSPTGAFTDTQYF
TGCGCCAGCAGTCAATCCCCGACAGGAGCTTTTACAGATACGCAGTATTTT
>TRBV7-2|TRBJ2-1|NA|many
CASSDYNEQFF
TGTGCCAGCAGCGACTACAATGAGCAGTTCTTC
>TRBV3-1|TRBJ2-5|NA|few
CASSQGWRTTSQETQYF
TGTGCCAGCAGCCAAGGGTGGCGGACAACTAGCCAAGAGACCCAGTACTTC
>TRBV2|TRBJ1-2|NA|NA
CASSESGVGYTF
TGTGCCAGCAGTGAAAGCGGGGTTGGCTACACCTTC
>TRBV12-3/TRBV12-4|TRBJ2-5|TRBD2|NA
CASSGLVVQETQYF
TGTGCCAGCAGCGGACTAGTGGTGCAGGAGACCCAGTACTTC